This entry features one T cell receptor (beta chain) sequence. The data belong to a study of radiotherapy plus CTLA-4 blockade in lung cancer. CDR1 and CDR2 (germline): SGHTA, FQGNSA. V was cut by 5 bases and J by 3 bases, with 14 bases left in between. CDR3 length: 14 residues. The data were produced by immunoSEQ multiplex PCR, yet TCRdb's version contains in-frame clones alone and is incomplete. The sample shows about 87,000 clones, approximately 86% of them seen only once. The sequencing here drew on peripheral blood, taken from a patient treated with radiotherapy plus ipilimumab. The chain uses TRBV7-2 and TRBJ2-7, with a tentative D call TRBD1 (7 bases). This clonotype was obtained from a human donor with non-small cell lung cancer that progressed on radiotherapy plus ipilimumab. The CDR3 region is CASSARQGGYEQYF. The CDR3, as DNA: TGTGCCAGCAGCGCCCGACAGGGAGGCTACGAGCAGTACTTC.